What follows are 15 T cell receptor beta chains derived from one specimen sequenced in a study of T cells in Graves' hyperthyroidism and ophthalmopathy. The source material, RNA transcripts, was used to amplify TCR beta CDR3 regions. The TCR CDR3 first-round RT-PCR relied on the HTBI primer set. One entry per CDR3 protein results from TCRdb running MiXCR on the multiplex PCR reads. This sample has around 480,000 distinct CDR3 sequences; approximately 15% occur once, and the top ten carry around a sixth. Sequencing was performed on blood. The receptors stem from a woman aged 18-30 years with Graves' hyperthyroidism.

This clonotype was observed at least ten times. The chain carries TRBV10-1 and TRBJ1-1, with TRBD1 as a possible D gene (5 bases). The germline CDR1 and CDR2 sequences are WNHNN and SYGVQD (reference sequence). The length of the CDR3 is 15 residues. V dropped 8 bases and J dropped 3 bases, with 19 bases sitting between them. The CDR3 protein is CASGNRQPEDTEAFF. The CDR3 DNA follows: TGCGCCAGCGGTAATAGACAGCCTGAGGACACTGAAGCTTTCTTT.

This clonotype was picked up many times. The rearrangement joins TRBV20-1 to TRBJ1-6; 11 bases agree with TRBD1. The CDR3 loop spans 16 amino acids. Germline trimming cut 0 bases from V and 7 bases from J; bases unmatched to any gene: 5. Germline values: CDR1 DFQATT, CDR2 SNEGSKA (reference sequence). Here the CDR3 reads CSARDSGTGGNSPLHF. CDR3 nucleotide sequence: TGCAGTGCTAGAGATTCGGGGACAGGGGGAAATTCACCCCTCCACTTT.

This chain links TRBV29-1 with TRBJ1-2; 7 bases map to TRBD1. The CDR3 sequence is 14 residues long. Germline lookup yields CDR1 SQVTM and CDR2 ANQGSEA. J gave up 7 bases and V 0 bases, and 8 bases lay outside the gene matches. This chain's CDR3 is CSVEEGQIVSGYTF. The CDR3 DNA is TGCAGCGTTGAAGAGGGACAGATAGTCTCTGGCTACACCTTC.

The genes are TRBV5-1 and TRBJ2-1; 8 nucleotides line up with TRBD1. CDR1 and CDR2 (germline): SGHRS, YFSETQ. The CDR3 sequence is 13 residues long. The ends lost 4 bases at V and 6 bases at J; junction bases unmatched: 3. The CDR3 protein is CASSPGGLNEQFF. The DNA for the CDR3 is TGCGCCAGCAGCCCAGGGGGCCTCAATGAGCAGTTCTTC.

This clonotype was detected a few times. The CDR3 sequence: CASSIPEGQGGYEQYF. CDR3 sequence (DNA): TGTGCCAGTAGTATTCCGGAGGGACAGGGAGGATACGAGCAGTACTTC. The chain uses TRBV19 and TRBJ2-7; 9 bases agree with TRBD1. There are 16 residues in the CDR3. Germline trimming cut 3 bases from V and 4 bases from J; bases unmatched to any gene: 10. Germline V gene data show CDR1 as LNHDA and CDR2 as SQIVND (reference sequence).

This clonotype was recorded many times. The CDR3 spells CASTTGGATHEKLFF. The CDR3, as DNA: TGTGCCAGCACGACAGGCGGTGCCACACATGAAAAACTGTTTTTT. The gene calls are TRBV6-1 and TRBJ1-4, with D possibly being TRBD1 (6 bases). CDR1 MNHNS and CDR2 SASEGT come from the germline V gene. The V and J ends lost 7 bases and 6 bases respectively, with 18 bases between them. The CDR3 is 15 residues long.

The chain links TRBV6-1 to TRBJ2-3, with TRBD2 matching 7 bases. Trimming removed 5 bases from V and 2 bases from J; junction bases left unmatched: 4. The CDR3 length is 14 residues. CDR1 and CDR2 from the germline V gene are MNHNS and SASEGT. In DNA form, the CDR3 reads TGTGCCAGCAGTCTAGCGGATTTCACAGATACGCAGTATTTT. It is translated as CASSLADFTDTQYF.

A few counts support this clonotype. V is TRBV24-1 and J is TRBJ2-1; D is unclear. Deletions cut 3 bases from V and 7 bases from J, with 15 bases between. This CDR3 is built from 15 residues. Germline lookup yields CDR1 KGHDR and CDR2 SFDVKD. The DNA for the CDR3 is TGTGCCACCAGTGATCACAGCCAACGATCGAATGAGCAGTTCTTC. This codes for CATSDHSQRSNEQFF.

This clonotype has a handful of counts. This chain uses TRBV12-3 or TRBV12-4 with TRBJ2-1; 7 bases match TRBD2. J lost 12 bases, V lost 1 base, and 9 bases had no gene match. The CDR3 loop spans 14 amino acids. CDR3 region: CASSLEVTRGVQFF. CDR3 in DNA: TGTGCCAGCAGTTTAGAAGTCACCCGGGGGGTGCAGTTCTTC.

This clonotype was seen at least ten times. V and J are TRBV24-1 and TRBJ1-4; the D is unclear. Germline V gene data show CDR1 as KGHDR and CDR2 as SFDVKD. The germline V and J ends were trimmed by 7 bases and 7 bases, with 12 bases remaining between them. The CDR3 loop spans 13 amino acids. The CDR3 protein is CATSHRAGEKLFF. CDR3 nucleotide sequence: TGTGCCACCAGCCATCGGGCGGGTGAAAAACTGTTTTTT.

This clonotype was seen many times. The chain links TRBV20-1 to TRBJ2-1; D may be TRBD1 or TRBD2 (6 bases each). This CDR3 has 13 residues. Trimming took 3 bases from V and 4 from J, leaving 10 bases between them. Germline CDR1 and CDR2: DFQATT and SNEGSKA (reference sequence). This chain's CDR3 is CSASGGGYNEQFF. CDR3 coding DNA: TGCAGTGCTAGCGGAGGGGGATACAATGAGCAGTTCTTC.

V and J are TRBV5-1 and TRBJ2-5, with TRBD2 identical over 13 bases. There are 16 residues in the CDR3. Germline CDR1 is SGHRS and CDR2 is YFSETQ. V trimming: 4 bases; J trimming: 5 bases; junction bases outside the gene matches: 8. CDR3 nucleotides: TGCGCCAGCAGCCCCGGACTAGCGGGAGTCAGTGAGACCCAGTACTTC. The encoded protein is CASSPGLAGVSETQYF. Full variable domain (missing parts from reference TRBV5-1 and TRBJ2-5): KAGVTQTPRYLIKTRGQQVTLSCSPISGHRSVSWYQQTPGQGLQFLFEYFSETQRNKGNFPGRFSGRQFSNSRSEMNVSTLELGDSALYLCASSPGLAGVSETQYFGPGTRLLVL.

V and J are TRBV19 and TRBJ2-3, with D hard to call. Trimming shortened V by 10 bases and J by 2 bases, and 13 bases separated the two germline ends. In germline, CDR1 is LNHDA, CDR2 SQIVND (reference sequence). The CDR3 consists of 13 residues. The CDR3 region has the DNA TGTGCCACGACGGACGGGTCCACAGATACGCAGTATTTT. This translates into CATTDGSTDTQYF.

The sample holds many counts of this clonotype. The rearrangement links TRBV12-3 or TRBV12-4 to TRBJ2-1; D gene uncertain. This CDR3 has 17 amino acids. V gave up 5 bases and J gave up 6 bases, with 23 bases separating them. The CDR3 DNA reads TGTGCCAGCAGTCCCCTCGTTGGTAGAGACGGATTCAATGAGCAGTTCTTC. Translated, it gives CASSPLVGRDGFNEQFF.

The CDR3, as DNA: TGTGCCAGCAGCGCTTGGGGGGGAGGCTTTACCTACAATGAGCAGTTCTTC. This gives the protein CASSAWGGGFTYNEQFF. The chain has TRBV9 and TRBJ2-1, with 7 nucleotides matching TRBD2. The V segment lost 3 bases and the J segment 2 bases; nucleotides outside the gene matches: 11. The CDR3 has 17 amino acids. Germline CDR1 is SGDLS and CDR2 is YYNGEE.